A selection of T cell receptor beta chains follows, all from one sample in a study of shared clonotypes between healthy human individuals. Here immunoSEQ multiplex PCR was the method, and the copy in TCRdb shows in-frame clones only, minus some. Of approximately 2.1 million clones detected, just over 90% appear once; the ten largest clones hold 0.39%. The source material was naive CD4+ T cells from PBMCs. These receptors all stem from a man younger than 35 in good health. Some clones in this sample may be carry-over from other donors' samples. CDR3s include the opening cysteine and the closing phenylalanine or tryptophan. A D gene is named only where the DNA matches it firmly.

cdr3_nt | cdr3_aa | v_call | d_call | j_call
TGTGCCAGCAGCCTCGCGGCTAGAATCACAGATACGCAGTATTTT | CASSLAARITDTQYF | TRBV7-2 | . | TRBJ2-3
TGCGCCAGCAGCTTGGAGGGAGGGTGGGAGACCCAGTACTTC | CASSLEGGWETQYF | TRBV5-1 | TRBD2 | TRBJ2-5
TGTGCCAGCAGCGCAACTAGTGTCCACGAGCAGTACTTC | CASSATSVHEQYF | TRBV9 | . | TRBJ2-7
TGTGCCAGCAGCTTGCCCCTAAGGCCTAGACAGGGGGCGAAGCTCGAGCAGTACTTC | CASSLPLRPRQGAKLEQYF | TRBV11-2 | TRBD1 | TRBJ2-7
TGTGCCAGCAGTAACGCTGGGACTAGCTACGAGCAGTACTTC | CASSNAGTSYEQYF | TRBV28 | TRBD2 | TRBJ2-7
TGTGCCAGCAGTTCGGGGGGTCCTGGAAACACCATATATTTT | CASSSGGPGNTIYF | TRBV28 | . | TRBJ1-3
TGTGCCAGCAGTTTCGGACGGTGGAACACTGAAGCTTTCTTT | CASSFGRWNTEAFF | TRBV6-5 | . | TRBJ1-1
TGTGCCAGCGCGGCCCTACAGGGAAGCGGCTACACCTTC | CASAALQGSGYTF | TRBV2 | . | TRBJ1-2
TGCAGCGTTGGGGGCCGGGACAGGGGAGGTGGCTACACCTTC | CSVGGRDRGGGYTF | TRBV29-1 | TRBD1 | TRBJ1-2
TGCGCCAGCAGCTTGAGGGGACAGGGCCTCCATGGCGGGGAGCTGTTTTTT | CASSLRGQGLHGGELFF | TRBV5-1 | TRBD1 | TRBJ2-2
TGTGCCAGCAGCGTGGGACAGGGCGATTACAATGAGCAGTTCTTC | CASSVGQGDYNEQFF | TRBV7-2 | TRBD1 | TRBJ2-1
TGTGCCAGCAGCTTGAGGGACCCAGGCGAGCAGTACTTC | CASSLRDPGEQYF | TRBV5-6 | . | TRBJ2-7
TGTGCCAGCAGTTACTCACAGAGCGGGAGACGCGATGAGCAGTTCTTC | CASSYSQSGRRDEQFF | TRBV6-5 | TRBD2 | TRBJ2-1